The rows below give T cell receptor beta chains drawn from one sample of a study of blood T cell repertoires in COVID-19. Clones were read by immunoSEQ multiplex PCR, and TCRdb kept only the in-frame ones, dropping some. Seen here are around 250,000 clones, approximately 90% observed once, and the top ten hold 15% to 19%. The sample taken for sequencing was PBMCs or T cells enriched from blood (not recorded which). These receptors all stem from a man younger than 35 who had recovered from COVID-19. Each CDR3 is given without its conserved first and last residue. The D gene is left open where the match is weak.

V,J,D,CDR3
TRBV28,TRBJ2-7,TRBD1,ASSLRDRAYEQY
TRBV24-1,TRBJ2-5,TRBD1,ATSRGGGETQY
TRBV19,TRBJ2-7,-,ASSDTLRFTDYEQY
TRBV10-3,TRBJ2-3,-,AIRDSASTDTQY
TRBV4-1,TRBJ2-7,-,ASRGVGGTGEQY
TRBV5-1,TRBJ2-5,TRBD1,ASSGQGSLETQY
TRBV29-1,TRBJ2-7,TRBD2,SVETSGSYEQY
TRBV25-1,TRBJ1-2,-,ASSGTGTRGRDYGYT
TRBV12-5,TRBJ2-7,-,ASGLDPLRQY
TRBV9,TRBJ2-2,-,ASRATGSGNTGELF
TRBV12-5,TRBJ1-4,-,ASGSTRGANEKLF
TRBV24-1,TRBJ2-1,-,ATSDLGRTISYNEQF
TRBV30,TRBJ1-2,TRBD1,AWSLQGDYYGYT
TRBV28,TRBJ2-3,TRBD1,ASSSLGTAVTDTQY
TRBV3-1/TRBV3-2,TRBJ2-7,TRBD2,ASSQWGGGASYEQY
TRBV7-3,TRBJ1-1,-,ASSLNGGGTEAF
TRBV7-9,TRBJ2-1,TRBD2,ASSDTSGVIYNEQF
TRBV12-3/TRBV12-4,TRBJ2-2,-,ASSFYSGELF
TRBV27,TRBJ2-7,TRBD2,ASSPAGGAAYEQY
TRBV3-1/TRBV3-2,TRBJ2-7,-,ASSQVSGPYEQY
TRBV4-1,TRBJ2-2,-,ASAGLPDPNTGELF
TRBV24-1,TRBJ2-1,-,ATSDLTRDWEQF
TRBV7-9,TRBJ2-3,-,ASSLSGGQY
TRBV18,TRBJ1-4,-,ASSPQETWANEKLF
TRBV19,TRBJ1-1,-,ASSIIGGTEAF
TRBV3-1/TRBV3-2,TRBJ2-6,-,ASRRTDSGANVLT
TRBV5-1,TRBJ2-7,-,ASSPEGEGGHEQY
TRBV7-6,TRBJ2-7,TRBD2,ASSPGGGGPYEQY
TRBV5-6,TRBJ2-5,TRBD2,ASSLRLAGGETQY
TRBV10-2,TRBJ1-2,TRBD1,ASSDRTGYGYT
TRBV28,TRBJ2-3,TRBD2,ASSLGTSGRSTDTQY
TRBV4-1,TRBJ1-2,TRBD1,ASSQDDEQGPYGYT
TRBV30,TRBJ2-5,TRBD2,AWSILAGGRETQY
TRBV5-8,TRBJ2-7,-,ASSSDSNYEQY
TRBV28,TRBJ1-2,-,ASSLSWVNSYGYT
TRBV28,TRBJ1-2,-,ASSLSGGNYGYT
TRBV18,TRBJ1-2,TRBD1,ASSPEDRGQRYT
TRBV5-1,TRBJ1-1,-,ASSLVRDTEAF
TRBV7-9,TRBJ2-5,-,ASGPRGLAEETQY
TRBV7-9,TRBJ1-2,-,ASSLPQGLNYGYT
TRBV19,TRBJ2-7,TRBD2,ASSMSSGRAGEQY
TRBV16,TRBJ1-1,-,ASSRGRGTEAF
TRBV2,TRBJ2-1,-,ASSELSSYNEQF
TRBV9,TRBJ2-7,TRBD1,ASSAGQGEGEQY
TRBV18,TRBJ1-5,-,ASSPGEGQGPQPQH
TRBV12-2,TRBJ1-4,-,ASRPEGPSAGKLF
TRBV30,TRBJ2-7,TRBD1,AWSVTGAVDEQY
TRBV4-1,TRBJ2-7,TRBD1,ASSPYFTGDSYEQY
TRBV19,TRBJ1-1,TRBD1,ASSEQGVYDTEAF
TRBV2,TRBJ2-1,-,ASRGDRGGRASYNEQF
TRBV7-9,TRBJ1-2,TRBD1,ASSKGQGSMGPSGYT
TRBV7-2,TRBJ1-4,-,ASSQGGVTVELF
TRBV4-1,TRBJ1-2,-,ASSQTGQLNYGYT
TRBV30,TRBJ1-4,-,AWGLNEKLF
TRBV18,TRBJ1-4,TRBD1,ASSPNTGGGVGTNEKLF
TRBV5-1,TRBJ2-3,-,ASSLAGPDTQY
TRBV21-1,TRBJ1-4,-,ASSNDPPGEKLF
TRBV12-1,TRBJ2-5,-,ASSPGGGRETQY
TRBV5-1,TRBJ2-5,TRBD1,ASSLRGLWRETQY